This T cell receptor beta chain came from a study of cytomegalovirus exposure and HLA in healthy donors. The germline gives CDR1 LNHDA, CDR2 SQIVND (reference sequence). This CDR3 is built from 18 residues. V was pared by 4 bases and J by 3 bases, with 14 bases of the junction left unmatched. Overall study results and limits: HLA restriction was apparent for most CMV-associated TCR beta chains in a later analysis. One variant, a missense change in DCLRE1C, was linked in a later analysis to TCR beta V- and J-gene trimming.

About this clone: Its cognate antigen is unknown.

13 Jbeta primers and 60 Vbeta primers were used for the PCR. Clones were read by immunoSEQ multiplex PCR, and TCRdb kept only the in-frame ones, dropping some. The sample has about 100,000 clones; over 65% are singletons. Material for sequencing was PBMCs. The V and J genes are TRBV19 and TRBJ2-1; 8 nucleotides line up with TRBD2. The source of this sequence is a man aged 40-50 years in good health and CMV-seronegative. The CDR3 reads CASSTTSLGLARYNEQFF. CDR3 sequence (DNA): TGTGCCAGTAGTACAACGTCCCTCGGACTAGCACGCTACAATGAGCAGTTCTTC.